One sample yielded the 24 T cell receptor beta chains listed below, sequenced in a study of blood T cell repertoires in COVID-19. Generated by immunoSEQ multiplex PCR, the TCRdb table keeps only in-frame clones and is missing some. This repertoire shows 300,000 to 350,000 clones, around nine tenths found once; its top ten account for roughly a tenth. Material for sequencing was PBMCs or T cells enriched from blood (not recorded which). These receptors originate from a woman in her twenties or thirties who had recovered from COVID-19.

The rearrangement uses TRBV27 and TRBJ1-5; the D gene is possibly TRBD1 (6 bases). The CDR3 totals 17 residues. Germline loops: CDR1 MNHEY, CDR2 SMNVEV (reference sequence). The germline V and J ends were trimmed by 4 bases and 4 bases, with 20 bases remaining between them. As DNA, the CDR3 is TGTGCCAGCAGTTCGACTTTGGGAACAGGGCGTAATCAGCCCCAGCATTTT. It codes for CASSSTLGTGRNQPQHF.

The chain combines TRBV6-5 with TRBJ2-3; TRBD2 matches 7 bases. CDR1 MNHEY and CDR2 SVGAGI come from the germline V gene. The trim removed 9 bases at V and 2 bases at J, leaving 11 bases unmatched. CDR3 size: 15 residues. CDR3 sequence (DNA): TGTGCCAGTACAACGGGAGGACGGTCCACAGATACGCAGTATTTT. This gives the protein CASTTGGRSTDTQYF.

This chain joins TRBV28 and TRBJ2-3; 8 bases map to TRBD1. The CDR3 spans 12 residues. Germline-derived CDR1 and CDR2 are MDHEN and SYDVKM. V dropped 3 bases and J dropped 14; count of bases not matched to a gene: 7. CDR3 in amino acids: CASSFRQGSRYF. The CDR3 DNA follows: TGTGCCAGCAGTTTCCGACAGGGGTCTCGGTATTTT. Variable domain in full (rest from reference TRBV28 and TRBJ2-3): DVKVTQSSRYLVKRTGEKVFLECVQDMDHENMFWYRQDPGLGLRLIYFSYDVKMKEKGDIPEGYSVSREKKERFSLILESASTNQTSMYLCASSFRQGSRYFGPGTRLTVL.

A single count supports this clone. The chain carries TRBV5-6 and TRBJ2-7, with TRBD2 identical over 8 bases. CDR1 SGHDT and CDR2 YYEEEE come from the germline V gene. The CDR3 sequence is 13 residues long. V trimming: 5 bases; J trimming: 6 bases; junction bases outside the gene matches: 7. DNA of the CDR3: TGTGCCAGCAGTTATGGACTAGCCCGCGAGCAGTACTTC. It encodes CASSYGLAREQYF.

A word on this clone: Other DNA sequences in the sample encode the same CDR3. The chain joins TRBV6-5 to TRBJ2-3; D ambiguous. The V and J ends lost 2 bases and 1 base respectively, with 7 bases between them. The germline gives CDR1 MNHEY, CDR2 SVGAGI. This CDR3 has 14 amino acids. CDR3 sequence reads: CASSYSQGTDTQYF. CDR3 in DNA: TGTGCCAGCAGTTACAGCCAGGGCACAGATACGCAGTATTTT.

This clone was seen more than once but under ten times. The genes are TRBV19 and TRBJ1-3; 8 bases are shared with TRBD1. The CDR3 is 17 residues long. CDR1 is LNHDA, CDR2 SQIVND, per germline (reference sequence). V trimming: 6 bases; J trimming: 1 base; junction bases outside the gene matches: 11. CDR3 sequence: CASSSADRGVSGNTIYF. CDR3 nucleotide sequence: TGTGCCAGTAGCTCCGCCGACAGGGGAGTTTCTGGAAACACCATATATTTT.

The CDR3 loop reads CASGHSYNEQFF. The CDR3 bases are TGTGCCAGCGGGCACTCCTACAATGAGCAGTTCTTC. This chain links TRBV11-1 with TRBJ2-1; no clear D. CDR1 SGHAT and CDR2 FQDESV come from the germline V gene (reference sequence). V was pared by 8 bases and J by 0 bases, with 5 bases between. This CDR3 region has 12 residues.

The J gene is TRBJ1-1, the V gene TRBV11-2; D possibly corresponds to TRBD1 (5 bases). V was shortened by 8 bases and J by 1 base, with 14 bases between the two germline ends. CDR3 length equals 14 residues. In germline, CDR1 is SGHAT, CDR2 FQNNGV. Here the CDR3 DNA reads TGTGCCAGCCTTTTTGGGACTGAGAACACTGAAGCTTTCTTT. It translates to CASLFGTENTEAFF. Filled out from reference TRBV11-2 and TRBJ1-1, the complete variable domain reads EAGVAQSPRYKIIEKRQSVAFWCNPISGHATLYWYQQILGQGPKLLIQFQNNGVVDDSQLPKDRFSAERLKGVDSTLKIQPAKLEDSAVYLCASLFGTENTEAFFGQGTRLTVV.

The rearrangement links TRBV27 to TRBJ1-1; D is perhaps TRBD1 (6 bases). The CDR3 contains 20 residues. Trimming removed 2 bases from V and 0 bases from J, with 25 bases in between. Germline assignment: CDR1 MNHEY and CDR2 SMNVEV (reference sequence). CDR3 sequence reads: CASSLIPDRRTGSMNTEAFF. The CDR3 DNA is TGTGCCAGCAGTTTAATCCCCGACCGACGCACAGGGAGCATGAACACTGAAGCTTTCTTT.

CDR3: CASSPGGYTDTQYF. The CDR3 DNA reads as TGTGCCAGCTCACCAGGGGGGTACACAGATACGCAGTATTTT. This chain connects TRBV18 to TRBJ2-3; D might be TRBD2 (6 bases). Trimming took off 2 bases at V and 2 bases at J, with 8 bases between the two ends. CDR1 and CDR2 from the germline V gene are KGHSH and LQKENI. This CDR3 comprises 14 residues. Based on the CDR3 plus reference TRBV18 and TRBJ2-3, the full variable domain is NAGVMQNPRHLVRRRGQEARLRCSPMKGHSHVYWYRQLPEEGLKFMVYLQKENIIDESGMPKERFSAEFPKEGPSILRIQQVVRGDSAAYFCASSPGGYTDTQYFGPGTRLTVL.

V and J are TRBV9 and TRBJ2-1; the match to TRBD2 covers 8 bases. The trim removed 4 bases at V and 12 bases at J, leaving 18 bases unmatched. Germline V gives CDR1 SGDLS, CDR2 YYNGEE. The CDR3 contains 16 residues. CDR3 amino acids: CASSFSGTRLSNGQFF. DNA of the CDR3: TGTGCCAGCAGCTTCTCCGGGACTAGATTGTCAAACGGGCAGTTCTTC.

The chain is built from TRBV10-3 and TRBJ1-2; TRBD1 agrees at 12 bases. Trimming at V came to 10 bases and at J to 2 bases, leaving 11 bases not matched to a gene. The CDR3 is 16 residues long. Looked up from germline, CDR1 is ENHRY and CDR2 is SYGVKD. The DNA for the CDR3 is TGTGCCACCCGGACCACCGGGACAGGGGGCAACTATGGCTACACCTTC. Translation: CATRTTGTGGNYGYTF.

The genes are TRBV6-2 or TRBV6-3 and TRBJ1-3, with a weak D call TRBD1 (5 bases). The length of the CDR3 is 16 residues. Trimming removed 5 bases at V and 5 bases at J, with 19 bases between. Germline loops: CDR1 MNHEY, CDR2 SVGEGT. CDR3 loop: CASSPGPHSGRNTIYF. CDR3 DNA: TGTGCCAGCAGTCCGGGACCTCATAGCGGGAGAAACACCATATATTTT.

The chain uses TRBV19 and TRBJ1-1; possible D gene TRBD1, 6 bases. Germline V gives CDR1 LNHDA, CDR2 SQIVND (reference sequence). The V end was cut by 9 bases, the J end by 4 bases, with 24 bases between. The CDR3 covers 16 residues. CDR3 residues: CASTFLGGRYSTEAFF. The CDR3 coding sequence is TGTGCCAGCACTTTTTTAGGGGGACGGTATTCCACTGAAGCTTTCTTT.

The J gene is TRBJ1-1, the V gene TRBV28; D is perhaps TRBD1 (6 bases). V was cut by 1 base and J by 1 base, with 10 bases left in between. The length of the CDR3 is 15 residues. Germline loops: CDR1 MDHEN, CDR2 SYDVKM. The CDR3: CASSLFGGANTEAFF. The CDR3 region has the DNA TGTGCCAGCAGTTTATTCGGGGGGGCGAACACTGAAGCTTTCTTT.

This clone showed up just once. V and J are TRBV6-6 and TRBJ2-2, with D possibly matching TRBD1 (6 bases). The germline gives CDR1 MNHNY, CDR2 SVGAGI (reference sequence). Deletions cut 4 bases from V and 7 bases from J, with 13 bases between. The CDR3 is 14 residues long. For the CDR3, the DNA is TGTGCCAGCAGTTTCCCAGGGGAGAACGGGGAGCTGTTTTTT. Translated, it gives CASSFPGENGELFF.

The chain links TRBV18 to TRBJ1-1; D gene uncertain. V dropped 3 bases and J dropped 1 base, with 21 bases sitting between them. Per the germline V gene, CDR1 is KGHSH and CDR2 is LQKENI. The CDR3 has 18 residues. The CDR3 coding sequence is TGTGCCAGCTCACCGTCGGGGTACGGAAGAGTGGGGAACACTGAAGCTTTCTTT. Its translation: CASSPSGYGRVGNTEAFF.

The chain has TRBV5-8 and TRBJ2-1; 10 bases map to TRBD2. Trimming cost V 4 bases and J 11 bases; bases outside gene matches: 24. The length of the CDR3 is 19 residues. The germline V gene has CDR1 SGHTS and CDR2 YDEGEE. In nucleotides, the CDR3 is TGTGCCAGCAGCCCCCGCGGGAGCGGGAGGGTGGGTGTTAATGAGCAGCAGTTCTTC. Amino acids: CASSPRGSGRVGVNEQQFF.

The V and J genes are TRBV6-5 and TRBJ2-7; 8 bases map to TRBD1. Germline V gives CDR1 MNHEY, CDR2 SVGAGI. This CDR3 has 14 amino acids. Unmatched junction bases numbered 0, after V lost 2 bases and J lost 0 bases. CDR3 DNA: TGTGCCAGCAGTTACGGACAGGGCTCCTACGAGCAGTACTTC. Amino acid sequence: CASSYGQGSYEQYF.

This clone appeared a single time. The chain joins TRBV6-2 or TRBV6-3 to TRBJ2-7, with TRBD2 matching over 7 bases. CDR1 MNHEY and CDR2 SVGEGT come from the germline V gene. The CDR3 runs to 15 residues. After removal of 6 bases from V and 3 bases from J, the junction contained 11 bases not matched to a gene. The DNA of the CDR3 is TGTGCCAGCAGCCGAGGGACTACAATTCGCTACGAGCAGTACTTC. As protein: CASSRGTTIRYEQYF.

A word on this clone: This specimen includes other DNA sequences encoding the same CDR3. V usage is TRBV3-1 (or the pseudogene TRBV3-2) and J usage is TRBJ1-3; D remains unclear. Per the germline V gene, CDR1 is LGHDT and CDR2 is YNNKEL (reference sequence). CDR3 length: 14 amino acids. The ends were cut back, 4 bases at V and 0 bases at J, with 7 bases in the middle. The CDR3 nucleotides read TGTGCCAGCAGCCTACGGGGCTCTGGAAACACCATATATTTT. Its translation is CASSLRGSGNTIYF.

This clone was detected only a few times. The chain links TRBV27 to TRBJ1-6, with 7 bases lining up with TRBD1. CDR3 length equals 14 residues. Trimming removed 9 bases from V and 6 bases from J; junction bases left unmatched: 8. CDR1 is MNHEY and CDR2 is SMNVEV in the germline V gene (reference sequence). The CDR3 protein is CARAKGAANSPLHF. The CDR3 region has the DNA TGTGCCAGGGCTAAGGGGGCGGCTAATTCACCCCTCCACTTT.

This clone showed up just a few times. The rearrangement joins TRBV2 to TRBJ2-7; tentatively, D is TRBD2 (6 bases). Trimming removed 5 bases from V and 3 bases from J, with 14 bases in between. CDR1 is SNHLY, CDR2 FYNNEI, per germline. This CDR3 contains 14 residues. The CDR3 region has the DNA TGTGCCAGCAGTTACCGGGACTCCCGCTACGAGCAGTACTTC. It codes for CASSYRDSRYEQYF.

The J gene is TRBJ1-1, the V gene TRBV19; D might be TRBD1 (5 bases). The CDR3 length is 13 residues. Germline V gene data show CDR1 as LNHDA and CDR2 as SQIVND (reference sequence). The V end lost 3 bases, the J end lost 5 bases, and 10 bases lay between the germline ends. The CDR3 spells CASSMEGRTEAFF. CDR3 in DNA: TGTGCCAGTAGTATGGAGGGGAGGACTGAAGCTTTCTTT.